The subject of this entry is one T cell receptor (beta chain). Its matching antigen is unknown. The sample belongs to a study of cytomegalovirus exposure and HLA in healthy donors. The study's findings and limits: Testing in vitro showed a few CMV-associated chains specific for CMV antigens.

Primers: 60 Vbeta forward and 13 Jbeta reverse. Repertoires were generated with immunoSEQ multiplex PCR, while TCRdb's copy carries only in-frame clones and drops some. The sample lists 250,000 or so clones; around 80% were seen once. The sequence was obtained from a woman aged 60 to 75 in good health and CMV-seropositive. The sample consisted of PBMCs.

DNA for the CDR3: TGTGCCAGCAGTGGCCGACTGGGGAACACTGAAGCTTTCTTT. Its protein is CASSGRLGNTEAFF. This chain links TRBV2 with TRBJ1-1; D unresolved. The CDR3 spans 14 residues. Germline values: CDR1 SNHLY, CDR2 FYNNEI. The ends were cut back, 4 bases at V and 1 base at J, with 10 bases in the middle.